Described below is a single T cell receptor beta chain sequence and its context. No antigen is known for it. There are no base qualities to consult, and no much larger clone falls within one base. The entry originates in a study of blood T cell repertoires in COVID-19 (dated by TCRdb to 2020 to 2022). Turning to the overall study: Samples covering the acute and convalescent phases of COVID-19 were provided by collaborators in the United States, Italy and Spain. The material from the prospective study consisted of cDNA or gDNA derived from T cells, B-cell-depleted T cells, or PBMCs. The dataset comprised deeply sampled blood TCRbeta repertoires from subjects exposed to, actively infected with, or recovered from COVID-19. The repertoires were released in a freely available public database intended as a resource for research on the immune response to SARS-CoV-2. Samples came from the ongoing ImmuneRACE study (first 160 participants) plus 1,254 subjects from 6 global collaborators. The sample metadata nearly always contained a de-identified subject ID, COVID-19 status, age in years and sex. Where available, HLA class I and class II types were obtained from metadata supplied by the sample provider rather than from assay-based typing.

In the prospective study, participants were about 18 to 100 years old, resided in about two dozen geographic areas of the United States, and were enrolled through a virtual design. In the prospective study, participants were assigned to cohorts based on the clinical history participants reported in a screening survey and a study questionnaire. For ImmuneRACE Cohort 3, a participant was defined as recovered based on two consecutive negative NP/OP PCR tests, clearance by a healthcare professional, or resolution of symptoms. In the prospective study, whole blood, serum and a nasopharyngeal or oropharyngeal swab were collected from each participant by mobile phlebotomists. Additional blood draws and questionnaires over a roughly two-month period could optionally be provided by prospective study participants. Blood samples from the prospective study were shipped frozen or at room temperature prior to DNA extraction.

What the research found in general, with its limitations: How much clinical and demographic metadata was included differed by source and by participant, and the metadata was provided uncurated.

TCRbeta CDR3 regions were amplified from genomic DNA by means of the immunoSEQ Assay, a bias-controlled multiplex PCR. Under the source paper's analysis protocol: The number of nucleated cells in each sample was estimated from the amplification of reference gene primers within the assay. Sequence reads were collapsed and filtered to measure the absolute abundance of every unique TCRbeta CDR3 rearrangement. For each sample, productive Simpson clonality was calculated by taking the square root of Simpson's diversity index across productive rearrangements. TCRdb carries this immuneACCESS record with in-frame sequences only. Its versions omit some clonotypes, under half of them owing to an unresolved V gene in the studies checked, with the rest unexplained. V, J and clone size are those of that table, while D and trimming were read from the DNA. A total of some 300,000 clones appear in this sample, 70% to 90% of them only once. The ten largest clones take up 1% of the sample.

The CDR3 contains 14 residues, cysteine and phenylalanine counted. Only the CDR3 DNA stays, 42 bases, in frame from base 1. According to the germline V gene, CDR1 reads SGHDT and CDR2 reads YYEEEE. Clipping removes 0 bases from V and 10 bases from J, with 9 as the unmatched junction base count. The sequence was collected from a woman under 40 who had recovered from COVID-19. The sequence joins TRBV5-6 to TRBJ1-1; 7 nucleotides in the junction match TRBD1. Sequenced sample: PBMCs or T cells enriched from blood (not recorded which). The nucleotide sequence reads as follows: TGTGCCAGCAGCTTGGAGGGACAGAGGTCAGGAGCTTTCTTT. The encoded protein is CASSLEGQRSGAFF.